This paragraph covers one T cell receptor (beta chain) sequence. Trimming cost V 5 bases and J 1 base; bases outside gene matches: 14. Germline V gene data show CDR1 as KGHSH and CDR2 as LQKENI. This CDR3 is built from 19 residues. The assay was immunoSEQ multiplex PCR, and TCRdb's table has in-frame clones only and misses some. The sample lists 95,000 to 150,000 clones, about 87% occurring once. These data come from a study of T cell responses to AZD1222 COVID-19 vaccine. This specimen was peripheral blood, taken on day 0 of AZD1222 vaccination. The chain carries TRBV18 and TRBJ2-3; 11 bases match TRBD2. The sequence was obtained from an adult in good health. CDR3 nucleotide sequence: TGTGCCAGCTCATCTACTAGCGGGGGAAGGATGTGGGGCACAGATACGCAGTATTTT. Its protein product is CASSSTSGGRMWGTDTQYF.